The rows below give T cell receptor beta chains drawn from one sample of a study of blood T cells in healthy people across ages. TCRdb fed the 5' RACE reads into MiXCR, producing one record per CDR3 protein. The sample carries 850,000 to 1,000,000 distinct CDR3 sequences, roughly half recorded once. The sequencing input was blood. These receptors all stem from a woman aged 55 to 70 in good health. Each CDR3 is given with its conserved first and last residue. D genes are given only for firm matches. Rows may omit the clone size; those that give it use once, few, many or a size class.

>NA|TRBJ1-2|TRBV20-1|NA
CSANRQLNNYGYTF
TGCAGTGCTAATCGACAGCTTAATAACTATGGCTACACCTTC
>few|TRBJ2-7|TRBV6-2/TRBV6-3|NA
CASSPHSDRSYEQYF
TGTGCCAGCAGCCCTCATTCGGACAGATCCTACGAGCAGTACTTC
>NA|TRBJ1-4|TRBV5-5|NA
CASSFTGTGEKLFF
TGTGCCAGCAGCTTCACAGGGACGGGTGAAAAGCTGTTTTTT
>NA|TRBJ2-5|TRBV21-1|NA
CANSLAWETQYF
TGTGCCAATTCGCTAGCGTGGGAGACCCAGTACTTC
>NA|TRBJ2-5|TRBV6-5|TRBD2
CASSYGTSGFCEQYF
TGTGCCAGCAGTTACGGGACTAGCGGGTTCTGTGAGCAGTACTTC
>NA|TRBJ2-1|TRBV12-5|NA
CASGFVPSANSRALNEQFF
TGTGCTAGTGGTTTTGTGCCTAGCGCGAACAGCCGCGCGCTCAATGAGCAGTTCTTC
>NA|TRBJ2-1|TRBV5-1|NA
CASSLGGAGGTPRDNEQFF
TGCGCCAGCAGCTTGGGGGGGGCTGGCGGGACACCTCGAGACAATGAGCAGTTCTTC
>few|TRBJ2-1|TRBV29-1|TRBD2
CSVVSSSGNNEQFF
TGCAGCGTTGTCTCTTCTAGCGGTAACAATGAGCAGTTCTTC
>NA|TRBJ2-3|TRBV2|NA
CASSSPAGRGTDTQYF
TGTGCCAGCAGTTCCCCTGCAGGACGGGGCACAGATACGCAGTATTTT
>NA|TRBJ2-5|TRBV9|TRBD2
CASSVALSGTLQETQYF
TGTGCCAGCAGCGTAGCTCTAAGCGGGACCTTACAAGAGACCCAGTACTTC
>NA|TRBJ2-5|TRBV20-1|TRBD2
CSARRLAGGPETQYF
TGCAGTGCTAGAAGGTTAGCGGGAGGGCCGGAGACCCAGTACTTC
>few|TRBJ2-7|TRBV11-2|NA
CASSPTRTAYEQYF
TGTGCCAGCAGCCCCACCCGGACAGCCTACGAGCAGTACTTC
>NA|TRBJ1-3|TRBV30|NA
CAWSAISGNTIYF
TGTGCCTGGAGTGCCATCTCTGGAAACACCATATATTTT
>NA|TRBJ2-1|TRBV20-1|NA
CSARPRGTALDRLTYNEQFF
TGCAGTGCTAGGCCCAGGGGTACCGCCTTAGACCGACTGACGTACAATGAGCAGTTCTTC
>NA|TRBJ2-4|TRBV12-3/TRBV12-4|TRBD2
CASSLAGGSGKNIQYF
TGTGCCAGCAGCTTAGCGGGAGGGTCCGGCAAAAACATTCAGTACTTC
>NA|TRBJ2-7|TRBV28|NA
CASSLPRGTKAEQYF
TGTGCCAGCAGTTTACCTAGGGGGACTAAGGCCGAGCAGTACTTC
>NA|TRBJ2-1|TRBV6-2/TRBV6-3|NA
CASRGYTNNEQFF
TGTGCCAGCAGGGGTTACACAAACAATGAGCAGTTCTTC
>NA|TRBJ2-5|TRBV15|NA
CATSRDEMGETQYF
TGTGCCACCAGCAGAGATGAGATGGGGGAGACCCAGTACTTC
>NA|TRBJ2-3|TRBV29-1|NA
CSVEGGQGNTDTQYF
TGCAGCGTTGAAGGGGGTCAGGGAAACACAGATACGCAGTATTTT
>NA|TRBJ2-3|TRBV20-1|NA
CSARLVNTQYF
TGCAGTGCGCGACTAGTTAATACGCAGTATTTT
>NA|TRBJ2-4|TRBV6-2/TRBV6-3|TRBD1
CATGQGVQYF
TGTGCCACCGGACAGGGAGTTCAGTACTTC
>NA|TRBJ1-2|TRBV28|TRBD1
CASSFPGQVYFGYTF
TGTGCCAGCAGTTTCCCCGGACAGGTCTACTTTGGCTACACCTTC
>NA|TRBJ1-5|TRBV20-1|NA
CSAKRSGNNQPQHF
TGCAGTGCTAAGAGGTCTGGGAATAATCAGCCCCAGCATTTT
>few|TRBJ2-7|TRBV12-3/TRBV12-4|NA
CASGRDLLSYEQYF
TGTGCCAGCGGCAGGGATCTTTTGTCCTACGAGCAGTACTTC
>few|TRBJ1-6|TRBV20-1|NA
CSARDLGEGSYNSPLHF
TGCAGTGCTAGAGATCTTGGGGAGGGCTCCTATAATTCACCCCTCCACTTT
>NA|TRBJ2-6|TRBV30|TRBD1
CAWSRDRGPSGANVLTF
TGTGCCTGGAGTAGGGACAGGGGCCCCTCTGGGGCCAACGTCCTGACTTTC
>few|TRBJ2-7|TRBV20-1|NA
CSAPPRGSYPYEQYF
TGCAGTGCACCTCCCCGGGGATCCTACCCCTACGAGCAGTACTTC
>NA|TRBJ1-4|TRBV3-1|TRBD1
CASSPSRDRRDNEKLFF
TGTGCCAGCAGTCCTAGCCGGGACAGGAGGGATAATGAAAAACTGTTTTTT
>NA|TRBJ1-1|TRBV4-2|NA
CASSQVSGPYMNTEAFF
TGTGCCAGCAGCCAGGTCTCCGGGCCCTACATGAACACTGAAGCTTTCTTT
>once|TRBJ2-5|TRBV28|NA
CASSLNYGQYF
TGTGCCAGCAGTTTAAACTACGGGCAGTACTTC
>NA|TRBJ2-4|TRBV4-2|TRBD1
CASSQEPGQYLREQYF
TGTGCCAGCAGCCAAGAACCGGGACAGTACCTTAGGGAGCAGTACTTC
>few|TRBJ1-5|TRBV7-9|NA
CASSFNEGTQPQHF
TGTGCCAGCAGCTTCAATGAGGGGACTCAGCCCCAGCATTTT
>NA|TRBJ2-2|TRBV10-3|NA
CAISGTVNTGELFF
TGTGCCATCAGTGGGACAGTGAACACCGGGGAGCTGTTTTTT
>once|TRBJ2-7|TRBV29-1|TRBD1
CSGGTGGGNEQYF
TGCAGCGGGGGGACAGGGGGAGGCAATGAGCAGTACTTC
>NA|TRBJ2-3|TRBV7-2|NA
CASSLDLASDTQYF
TGTGCCAGCAGCTTAGACCTAGCTAGTGATACGCAGTATTTT
>NA|TRBJ2-2|TRBV7-9|NA
CASSLKGQGIYTGELFF
TGTGCCAGCAGCTTAAAAGGGCAGGGGATTTACACCGGGGAGCTGTTTTTT
>NA|TRBJ2-1|TRBV10-2|NA
CASSESLGGLGNEQFF
TGCGCCAGCAGTGAGAGTCTCGGAGGTTTGGGTAATGAGCAGTTCTTC
>NA|TRBJ1-2|TRBV5-1|NA
CASSQKGEYGYTF
TGCGCCAGCAGCCAGAAAGGGGAATATGGCTACACCTTC
>NA|TRBJ2-3|TRBV24-1|NA
CATSVRGSTDTQYF
TGTGCCACCAGTGTACGAGGCAGCACAGATACGCAGTATTTT
>NA|TRBJ2-3|TRBV11-2|TRBD2
CAGSFTSGFGTDTQYF
TGTGCCGGCAGCTTTACTAGCGGATTTGGTACAGATACGCAGTATTTT
>few|TRBJ2-7|TRBV27|NA
CASSLSGGYYEQYF
TGTGCCAGCAGTTTATCGGGCGGATACTACGAGCAGTACTTC
>once|TRBJ2-7|TRBV28|NA
CASSVGSLHEQYF
TGTGCCAGCAGTGTAGGTTCCCTCCACGAGCAGTACTTC
>NA|TRBJ2-3|TRBV12-3/TRBV12-4|NA
CASSLRGARDTQYF
TGTGCCAGCAGTTTACGTGGGGCGCGGGATACGCAGTATTTT
>few|TRBJ2-7|TRBV10-3|TRBD1
CAISARSTGVAYEQYF
TGTGCCATCAGTGCGCGATCGACAGGGGTAGCCTACGAGCAGTACTTC
>NA|TRBJ1-5|TRBV7-2|NA
CASSPDTSRPQHF
TGTGCCAGCAGCCCAGACACGAGCCGGCCCCAGCATTTT
>NA|TRBJ2-7|TRBV20-1|TRBD2
CSARDGAGDSYEQYF
TGCAGTGCTAGAGATGGAGCGGGAGACTCCTACGAGCAGTACTTC